The source of this TCR beta chain is a study of cytomegalovirus exposure and HLA in healthy donors. Here immunoSEQ multiplex PCR was the method, and the copy in TCRdb shows in-frame clones only, minus some. The sample consists of a few hundred thousand clones, just over 85% of them appearing once. Germline CDR1 SGHDT, CDR2 YYEEEE. The length of the CDR3 is 15 residues. J lost 2 bases, V lost 0 bases, and 4 bases had no gene match. Sample: PBMCs. The clonotype comes from a woman aged 18-29 years in good health and CMV-seronegative. This chain connects TRBV5-6 to TRBJ1-2, with TRBD1 matching 7 bases. CDR3 sequence (DNA): TGTGCCAGCAGCTTGGGGTCGGGACAGAACTATGGCTACACCTTC. Amino acids: CASSLGSGQNYGYTF.